Reported below is one T cell receptor (beta chain). Its antigen is as yet unknown. These data come from a study of shared clonotypes between healthy human individuals. Study-level background: Researchers drew samples from two women and a few men aged 18 to 49. Notes on the study in general: Investigators expected sequencing depth to affect clonotype sharing among donors. Non-shared clonotypes showed lower generation probabilities than clonotypes common to all four donors.

Germline values: CDR1 LGHNT, CDR2 FRNRAP. V was pared by 3 bases and J by 3 bases, with 3 bases between. The CDR3 length is 11 residues. Here immunoSEQ multiplex PCR was the method, and the copy in TCRdb shows in-frame clones only, minus some. This table holds hundreds of thousands of clones, around 87% found once. Sequencing input: memory CD8+ T cells sorted from blood. As for subset: CD45RO+ cells pooled with CCR7-negative TemRA cells. This clonotype was sampled from a man between 18 and 29 years old in good health. This chain joins TRBV12-5 and TRBJ2-7; D is undetermined. CDR3: CASGLIYEQYF. The CDR3 region has the DNA TGTGCTAGTGGTTTAATCTACGAGCAGTACTTC.